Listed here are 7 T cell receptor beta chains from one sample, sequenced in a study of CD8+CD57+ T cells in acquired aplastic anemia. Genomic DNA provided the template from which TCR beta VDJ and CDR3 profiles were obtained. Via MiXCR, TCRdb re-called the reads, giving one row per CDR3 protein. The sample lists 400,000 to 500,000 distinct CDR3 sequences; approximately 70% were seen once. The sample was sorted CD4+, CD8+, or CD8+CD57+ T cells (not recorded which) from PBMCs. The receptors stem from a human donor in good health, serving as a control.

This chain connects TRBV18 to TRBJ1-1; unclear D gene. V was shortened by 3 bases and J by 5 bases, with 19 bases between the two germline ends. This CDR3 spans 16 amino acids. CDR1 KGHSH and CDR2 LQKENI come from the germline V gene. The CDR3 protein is CASSPMVQSRETEAFF. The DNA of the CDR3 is TGTGCCAGCTCACCCATGGTGCAGTCTCGGGAAACTGAAGCTTTCTTT.

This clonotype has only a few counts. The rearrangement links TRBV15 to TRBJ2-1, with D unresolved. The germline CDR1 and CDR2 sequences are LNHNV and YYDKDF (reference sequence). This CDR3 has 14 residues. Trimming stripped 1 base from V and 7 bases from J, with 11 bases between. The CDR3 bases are TGTGCCACCAGCAGAGGCCGATCATGGAATGAGCAGTTCTTC. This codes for CATSRGRSWNEQFF. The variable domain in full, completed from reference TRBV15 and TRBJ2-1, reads DAMVIQNPRYQVTQFGKPVTLSCSQTLNHNVMYWYQQKSSQAPKLLFHYYDKDFNNEADTPDNFQSRRPNTSFCFLDIRSPGLGDTAMYLCATSRGRSWNEQFFGPGTRLTVL.

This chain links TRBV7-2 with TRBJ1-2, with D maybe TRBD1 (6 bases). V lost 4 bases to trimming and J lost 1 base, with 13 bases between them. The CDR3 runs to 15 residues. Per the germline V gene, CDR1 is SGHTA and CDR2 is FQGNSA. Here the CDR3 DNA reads TGTGCCAGCAGCTCTCTAAGGACAGTTAACTATGGCTACACCTTC. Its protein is CASSSLRTVNYGYTF.

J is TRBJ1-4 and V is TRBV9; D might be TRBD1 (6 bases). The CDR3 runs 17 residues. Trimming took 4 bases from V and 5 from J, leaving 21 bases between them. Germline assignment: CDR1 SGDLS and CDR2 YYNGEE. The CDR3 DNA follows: TGTGCCAGCAGCACCCGGGGCAGGGGCACAAAGAATGAAAAACTGTTTTTT. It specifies CASSTRGRGTKNEKLFF.

CDR3 DNA sequence: TGCAGTGCTAGAGGACTCACGGCTAGTTCTGAAGCTTTCTTT. The encoded protein is CSARGLTASSEAFF. The chain links TRBV20-1 to TRBJ1-1; D remains unclear. The CDR3 spans 14 residues. V shed 1 base and J shed 6 bases, with 15 bases lying between them. The germline CDR1 and CDR2 sequences are DFQATT and SNEGSKA (reference sequence).

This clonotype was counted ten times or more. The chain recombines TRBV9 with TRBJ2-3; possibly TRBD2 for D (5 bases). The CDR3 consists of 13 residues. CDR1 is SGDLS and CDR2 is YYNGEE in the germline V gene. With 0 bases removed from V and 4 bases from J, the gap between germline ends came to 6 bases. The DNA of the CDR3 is TGTGCCAGCAGCGTAGGGGGAGCAGATACGCAGTATTTT. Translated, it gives CASSVGGADTQYF. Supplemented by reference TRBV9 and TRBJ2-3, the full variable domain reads DSGVTQTPKHLITATGQRVTLRCSPRSGDLSVYWYQQSLDQGLQFLIQYYNGEERAKGNILERFSAQQFPDLHSELNLSSLELGDSALYFCASSVGGADTQYFGPGTRLTVL.

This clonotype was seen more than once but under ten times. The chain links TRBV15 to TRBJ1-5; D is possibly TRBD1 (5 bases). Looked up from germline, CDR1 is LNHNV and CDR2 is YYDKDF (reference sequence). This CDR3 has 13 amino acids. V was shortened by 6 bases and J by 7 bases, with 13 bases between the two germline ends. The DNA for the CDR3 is TGTGCCACCAGGGGGCTTTTAGGGCAGCCCCAGCATTTT. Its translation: CATRGLLGQPQHF.